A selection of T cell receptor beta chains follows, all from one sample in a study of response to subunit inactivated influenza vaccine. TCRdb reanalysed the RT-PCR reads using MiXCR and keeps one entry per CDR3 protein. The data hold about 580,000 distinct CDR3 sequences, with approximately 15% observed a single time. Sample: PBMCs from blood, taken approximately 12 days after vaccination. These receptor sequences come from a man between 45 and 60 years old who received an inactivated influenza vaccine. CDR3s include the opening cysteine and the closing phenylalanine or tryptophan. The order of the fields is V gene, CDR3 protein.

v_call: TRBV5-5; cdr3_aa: CASSIAGTGELFF
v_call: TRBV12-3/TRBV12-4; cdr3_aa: CASSLLSAGELFF
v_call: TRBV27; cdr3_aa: CASSLSGALYNEQFF
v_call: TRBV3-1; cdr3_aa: CASSRGLAGGEQYF
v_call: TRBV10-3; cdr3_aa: CAISLQGTKDSGSYNEQFF
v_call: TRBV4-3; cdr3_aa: CASSQGQGFGGEKLFF
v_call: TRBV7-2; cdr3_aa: CASSLLRGSYNEQFF
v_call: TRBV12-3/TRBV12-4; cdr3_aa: CASSLYGIRAPSYEQYF
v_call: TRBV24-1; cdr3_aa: CATSDGGEQFF
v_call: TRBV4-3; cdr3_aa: CASSQQTTGMGTGELFF
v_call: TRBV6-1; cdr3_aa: CASNRLRVGTEAFF
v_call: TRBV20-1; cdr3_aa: CSARDIQGWSTNEKLFF
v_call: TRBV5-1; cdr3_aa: CASSLRDPTNEKLFF
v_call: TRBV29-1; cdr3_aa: CSVADGSYTGELFF
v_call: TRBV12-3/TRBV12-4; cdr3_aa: CASKGPKPGLSIHPGTQYF
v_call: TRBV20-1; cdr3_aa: CSARTFGLGAFF
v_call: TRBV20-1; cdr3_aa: CSARGWASGRVNEQFF
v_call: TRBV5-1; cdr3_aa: CASSLGLHSQETQYF
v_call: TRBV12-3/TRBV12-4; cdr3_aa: CASSIGTNNSPLHF
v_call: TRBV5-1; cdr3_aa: CASIDRGRHQPQHF
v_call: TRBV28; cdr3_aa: CASSLWVGTSGDGETQYF
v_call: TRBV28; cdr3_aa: CASTKGPLYEQYF
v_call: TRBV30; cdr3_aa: CAWSVSSGGQRRAQETQYF
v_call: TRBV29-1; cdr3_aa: CSSGRIITDTQYF
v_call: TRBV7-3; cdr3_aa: CASARPDTGELFF